Listed below are T cell receptor beta chains from one sample, sequenced in a study of CD8+ T cells in alopecia areata. Generated by immunoSEQ multiplex PCR, the TCRdb table keeps only in-frame clones and is missing some. The table lists about 140,000 clones, around 82% of them singletons. Source: CD8+ T cells sorted from blood, taken at week 4, from a patient treated with tofacitinib. Receptors originate from a human donor with alopecia areata. CDR3s include the opening cysteine and the closing phenylalanine or tryptophan. D genes are given only for firm matches. The listing skips clone size in some rows; elsewhere it reads once, few, many or a size class.

D: .; size: .; V: TRBV14; J: TRBJ2-3; DNA: TGTGCCAGCAGCCAAGGGTGGGATACGCAGTATTTT; CDR3: CASSQGWDTQYF
D: .; size: .; V: TRBV5-4; J: TRBJ2-1; DNA: TGTGCCAGCAGCTCACACCCACCCGGGGATGCCTACAATGAGCAGTTCTTC; CDR3: CASSSHPPGDAYNEQFF
D: .; size: .; V: TRBV7-2; J: TRBJ2-2; DNA: TGTGCCAGCAGCGCCCGGGACCTCAACACCGGGGAGCTGTTTTTT; CDR3: CASSARDLNTGELFF
D: TRBD1; size: .; V: TRBV19; J: TRBJ2-1; DNA: TGTGCCAGTAGTATAGCGTGGGACAGTTACAATGAGCAGTTCTTC; CDR3: CASSIAWDSYNEQFF
D: TRBD1; size: .; V: TRBV19; J: TRBJ2-7; DNA: TGTGCCAGTAGTTTAAGGGACAGGGGCCCCTACGAGCAGTACTTC; CDR3: CASSLRDRGPYEQYF
D: .; size: .; V: TRBV15; J: TRBJ1-5; DNA: TGTGCCACCAGCACCGGGACCAGCCAGCCCCAGCATTTT; CDR3: CATSTGTSQPQHF
D: .; size: .; V: TRBV10-2; J: TRBJ2-7; DNA: TGCGCCAGCAGTTATGACGGGTACGAGCAGTACTTC; CDR3: CASSYDGYEQYF
D: TRBD2; size: .; V: TRBV11-2; J: TRBJ2-7; DNA: TGTGCCAGCAGCTTAGGGCTAGCGGCCTCCTCCTACGAGCAGTACTTC; CDR3: CASSLGLAASSYEQYF
D: TRBD1; size: once; V: TRBV5-1; J: TRBJ2-6; DNA: TGCGCCAGCACCAATCGGGACAGGGGCCCCTCTGGGGCCAACGTCCTGACTTTC; CDR3: CASTNRDRGPSGANVLTF
D: TRBD2; size: .; V: TRBV7-9; J: TRBJ2-7; DNA: TGTGCCAGCAGCTTCGAGACTAGCGGGGACTCCTACGAGCAGTACTTC; CDR3: CASSFETSGDSYEQYF
D: TRBD2; size: .; V: TRBV4-2; J: TRBJ2-2; DNA: TGTGCCAGCAGCCAAGACATGGGACTAGCGGGGAAGAACACCGGGGAGCTGTTTTTT; CDR3: CASSQDMGLAGKNTGELFF
D: .; size: .; V: TRBV4-1; J: TRBJ2-7; DNA: TGCGCCAGCAGCCAAGATCTGGCAGGGCTTCCCTACGAGCAGTACTTC; CDR3: CASSQDLAGLPYEQYF
D: TRBD2; size: .; V: TRBV6-6; J: TRBJ2-1; DNA: TGTGCCAGCAGTTACATAGCGGGGGGATACAATGAGCAGTTCTTC; CDR3: CASSYIAGGYNEQFF
D: TRBD1; size: .; V: TRBV28; J: TRBJ1-5; DNA: TGTGCCAGCAGTCTTACAGGGGATAGCAATCAGCCCCAGCATTTT; CDR3: CASSLTGDSNQPQHF
D: .; size: .; V: TRBV7-2; J: TRBJ2-3; DNA: TGTGCCAGCAGCTTAGAGGTGTCTGGAACAGATACGCAGTATTTT; CDR3: CASSLEVSGTDTQYF
D: .; size: .; V: TRBV14; J: TRBJ2-7; DNA: TGTGCCAGCAGCCTAAGGACAGATCCCTACGAGCAGTACTTC; CDR3: CASSLRTDPYEQYF
D: .; size: few; V: TRBV29-1; J: TRBJ2-2; DNA: TGCAGCGTCCGGGACGGGAACACCGGGGAGCTGTTTTTT; CDR3: CSVRDGNTGELFF
D: TRBD1; size: .; V: TRBV30; J: TRBJ2-7; DNA: TGTGCCTGGAGTTTGGACAGGGGCTACGAGCAGTACTTC; CDR3: CAWSLDRGYEQYF
D: .; size: .; V: TRBV9; J: TRBJ2-5; DNA: TGTGCCAGCAGCCCCCTATACACGCCGCGGACAGCGGAGACCCAGTACTTC; CDR3: CASSPLYTPRTAETQYF
D: .; size: .; V: TRBV23-1; J: TRBJ1-5; DNA: TGCGCCAGCAGTCAATTGCGGGGGTCTTGGAGTCAATCGGCTAGCCCCCGTCAGCCCCAGCATTTT; CDR3: CASSQLRGSWSQSASPRQPQHF
D: TRBD1; size: .; V: TRBV4-1; J: TRBJ2-3; DNA: TGCGCCAGCAGCCAACTGCCGGGACAGCGCACAGATACGCAGTATTTT; CDR3: CASSQLPGQRTDTQYF
D: TRBD2; size: once; V: TRBV28; J: TRBJ2-1; DNA: TGTGCCAGCAGTGGACTAGCGGGGGTGACAAGCTCCTACAATGAGCAGTTCTTC; CDR3: CASSGLAGVTSSYNEQFF
D: .; size: .; V: TRBV4-3; J: TRBJ1-6; DNA: TGCGCCAGCAGCCAAGATAGGGTTTCTAAGGGGAATTCACCCCTCCACTTT; CDR3: CASSQDRVSKGNSPLHF
D: .; size: few; V: TRBV27; J: TRBJ2-3; DNA: TGTGCCAGCAGTTCCAGTAGAGGGAGATCTAGCACAGATACGCAGTATTTT; CDR3: CASSSSRGRSSTDTQYF
D: TRBD1; size: .; V: TRBV29-1; J: TRBJ2-5; DNA: TGCAGCGTTGAAGACCTTATGGACAGGGGGTATAGAGAGACCCAGTACTTC; CDR3: CSVEDLMDRGYRETQYF
D: TRBD2; size: .; V: TRBV27; J: TRBJ2-3; DNA: TGTGCCAGCAGTTTATTGACTAGCGGCCCAGATACGCAGTATTTT; CDR3: CASSLLTSGPDTQYF
D: .; size: .; V: TRBV7-6; J: TRBJ2-2; DNA: TGTGCCAGCAGCTTAGTCCGGGACCCAAGCAGCGGGGAGCTGTTTTTT; CDR3: CASSLVRDPSSGELFF
D: .; size: .; V: TRBV6-1; J: TRBJ2-2; DNA: TGTGCCAGCAGGACAGGGCGGGAAACCGGGGAGCTGTTTTTT; CDR3: CASRTGRETGELFF
D: .; size: .; V: TRBV7-9; J: TRBJ2-5; DNA: TGTGCCAGCAGCTTGTTGGAGACCCAGTACTTC; CDR3: CASSLLETQYF
D: .; size: .; V: TRBV30; J: TRBJ2-3; DNA: TGTGCCTGGAGTAAAGCAGATACGCAGTATTTT; CDR3: CAWSKADTQYF
D: .; size: .; V: TRBV7-9; J: TRBJ2-6; DNA: TGTGCCAGCAGCACCCTCGACAGGACTGGGGCCAACGTCCTGACTTTC; CDR3: CASSTLDRTGANVLTF
D: .; size: .; V: TRBV19; J: TRBJ1-1; DNA: TGTGCCAGTAGTATGACGATGAACACTGAAGCTTTCTTT; CDR3: CASSMTMNTEAFF
D: TRBD1; size: .; V: TRBV23-1; J: TRBJ2-7; DNA: TGCGCCAGCAGTCAATGGGACAGGTCCTACGAGCAGTACTTC; CDR3: CASSQWDRSYEQYF
D: TRBD1; size: .; V: TRBV11-2; J: TRBJ2-7; DNA: TGTGCCAGCAGCTCCTGGGCGGACAGGACCAACTACGAGCAGTACTTC; CDR3: CASSSWADRTNYEQYF
D: .; size: .; V: TRBV11-3; J: TRBJ2-5; DNA: TGTGCCAGCAGCGCACTCGAGGTAGAAGAGACCCAGTACTTC; CDR3: CASSALEVEETQYF
D: .; size: .; V: TRBV7-9; J: TRBJ2-7; DNA: TGTGCCAGCAGCCCGTCCCTCGTCGACTACGAGCAGTACTTC; CDR3: CASSPSLVDYEQYF
D: TRBD1; size: .; V: TRBV15; J: TRBJ2-7; DNA: TGTGCCACCAGCAGAGGGACCAGGGGGCTAGCCTACGAGCAGTACTTC; CDR3: CATSRGTRGLAYEQYF
D: .; size: .; V: TRBV29-1; J: TRBJ2-5; DNA: TGCAGCGTTGAAGGGGGGATCCAAGAGACCCAGTACTTC; CDR3: CSVEGGIQETQYF
D: TRBD1; size: .; V: TRBV7-6; J: TRBJ2-7; DNA: TGTGCCAGCAGCTTAGAGGCCCCGGGACAGGGAGGGGAGCAGTACTTC; CDR3: CASSLEAPGQGGEQYF
D: TRBD1; size: .; V: TRBV11-1; J: TRBJ2-5; DNA: TGTGCCAGCAGCCCACAGACAGGGGGGGACCAAGAGACCCAGTACTTC; CDR3: CASSPQTGGDQETQYF
D: TRBD2; size: .; V: TRBV4-3; J: TRBJ2-1; DNA: TGCGCCAGCAGCCAAATAGCGGGGGATTACAATGAGCAGTTCTTC; CDR3: CASSQIAGDYNEQFF
D: .; size: .; V: TRBV11-2; J: TRBJ1-1; DNA: TGTGCCAGCAGCTTCGGTTTCTCGAACACTGAAGCTTTCTTT; CDR3: CASSFGFSNTEAFF